This T cell receptor beta chain appears in the sequencing data of a study of cytomegalovirus exposure and HLA in healthy donors. The assay was immunoSEQ multiplex PCR, and TCRdb's table has in-frame clones only and misses some. The table shows 200,000 to 250,000 clones, with approximately 80% occurring only once. Study-wide results and limits: The study found most TCR sequences rare, yet found some public TCRs in many donors. Associated with cytomegalovirus, according to the listing, were 150 to 200 TCR beta chains. Reportedly, diagnosis of cytomegalovirus status by the classifier showed high specificity and sensitivity.

The roughly 120-subject validation cohort, separate from the roughly 670-subject first cohort, included the donors. This clone was recorded only once. Its antigen remains unidentified. CDR1 is MNHEY and CDR2 is SMNVEV in the germline V gene (reference sequence). The CDR3 has 15 amino acids. The germline V and J ends were trimmed by 2 bases and 9 bases, with 17 bases remaining between them. What was sequenced was PBMCs. The gene calls are TRBV27 and TRBJ2-1; D is perhaps TRBD2 (5 bases). This receptor was obtained from a woman between 25 and 40 years old in good health and CMV-seropositive. The CDR3 protein is CASSLGGGGFSEQFF. As DNA, the CDR3 is TGTGCCAGCAGTTTAGGCGGTGGAGGTTTTAGTGAGCAGTTCTTC.